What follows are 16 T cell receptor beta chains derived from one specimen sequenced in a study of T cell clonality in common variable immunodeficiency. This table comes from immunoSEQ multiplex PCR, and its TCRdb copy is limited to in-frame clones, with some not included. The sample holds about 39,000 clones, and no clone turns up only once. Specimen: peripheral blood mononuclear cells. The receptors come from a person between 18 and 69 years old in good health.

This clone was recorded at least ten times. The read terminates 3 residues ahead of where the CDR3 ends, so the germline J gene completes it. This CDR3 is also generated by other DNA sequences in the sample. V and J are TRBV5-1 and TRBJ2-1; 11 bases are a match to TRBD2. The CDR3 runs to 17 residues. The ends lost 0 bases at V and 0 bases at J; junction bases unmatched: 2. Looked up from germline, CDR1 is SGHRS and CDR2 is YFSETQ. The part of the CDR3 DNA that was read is TGCGCCAGCAGCTTGGTTACTAGCGGGAGCTCCTACAATGAG. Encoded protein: CASSLVTSGSSYNE. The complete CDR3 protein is CASSLVTSGSSYNEQFF.

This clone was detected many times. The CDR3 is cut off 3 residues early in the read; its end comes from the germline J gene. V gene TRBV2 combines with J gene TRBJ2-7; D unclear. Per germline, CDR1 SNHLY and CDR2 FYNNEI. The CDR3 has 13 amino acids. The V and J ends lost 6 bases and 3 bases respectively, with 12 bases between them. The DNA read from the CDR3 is TGTGCCAGCAGGCAACAACCGGGCTACGAG. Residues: CASRQQPGYE. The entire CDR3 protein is CASRQQPGYEQYF.

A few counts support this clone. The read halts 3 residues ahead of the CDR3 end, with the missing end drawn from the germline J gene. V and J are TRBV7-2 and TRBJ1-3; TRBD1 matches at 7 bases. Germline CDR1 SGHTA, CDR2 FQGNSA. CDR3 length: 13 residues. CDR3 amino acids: CACKGAPGNTIYF. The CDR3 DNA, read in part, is TGTGCATGCAAGGGGGCGCCTGGAAACACC.

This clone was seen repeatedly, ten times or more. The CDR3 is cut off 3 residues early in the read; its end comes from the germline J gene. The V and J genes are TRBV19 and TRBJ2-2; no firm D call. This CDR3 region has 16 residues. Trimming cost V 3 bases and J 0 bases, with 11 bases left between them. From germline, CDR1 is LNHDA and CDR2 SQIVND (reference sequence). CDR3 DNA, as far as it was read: TGTGCCAGTAGTATGTTCGCTAGGTCGAACACCGGGGAG. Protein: CASSMFARSNTGE. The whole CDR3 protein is CASSMFARSNTGELFF.

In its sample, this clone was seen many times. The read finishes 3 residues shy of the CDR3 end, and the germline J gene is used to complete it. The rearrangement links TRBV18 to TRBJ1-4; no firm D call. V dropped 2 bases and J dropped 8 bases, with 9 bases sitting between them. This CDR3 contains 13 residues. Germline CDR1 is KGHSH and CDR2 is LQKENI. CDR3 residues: CASSPAGGEKLFF. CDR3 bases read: TGTGCCAGCTCACCAGCAGGTGGGGAAAAA.

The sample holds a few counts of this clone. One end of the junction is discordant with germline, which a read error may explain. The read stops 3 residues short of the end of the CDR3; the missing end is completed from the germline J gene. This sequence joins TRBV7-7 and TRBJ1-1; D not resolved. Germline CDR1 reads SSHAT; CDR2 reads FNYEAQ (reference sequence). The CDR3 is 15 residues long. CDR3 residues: CASSSSAGGRETAFF. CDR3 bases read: TGTGCTAGCAGCTCTTCGGCGGGAGGGCGAGAGACC.

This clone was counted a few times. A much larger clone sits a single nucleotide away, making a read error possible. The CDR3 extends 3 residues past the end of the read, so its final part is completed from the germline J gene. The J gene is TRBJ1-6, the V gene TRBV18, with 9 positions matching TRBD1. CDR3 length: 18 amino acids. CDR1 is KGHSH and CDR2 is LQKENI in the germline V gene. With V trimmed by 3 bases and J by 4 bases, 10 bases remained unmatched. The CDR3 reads CASSPNLTTGGYNSPLHF. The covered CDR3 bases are TGTGCCAGCTCACCTAACTTAACGACAGGGGGGTATAATTCACCC.

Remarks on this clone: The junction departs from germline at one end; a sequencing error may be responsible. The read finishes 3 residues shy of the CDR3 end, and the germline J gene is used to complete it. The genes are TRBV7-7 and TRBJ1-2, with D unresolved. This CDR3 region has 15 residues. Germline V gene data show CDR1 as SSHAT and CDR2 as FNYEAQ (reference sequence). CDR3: CASSPTSISYNDYTF. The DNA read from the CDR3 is TGTGCTAGCAGCCCGACTAGCATTTCCTACAATGAC.

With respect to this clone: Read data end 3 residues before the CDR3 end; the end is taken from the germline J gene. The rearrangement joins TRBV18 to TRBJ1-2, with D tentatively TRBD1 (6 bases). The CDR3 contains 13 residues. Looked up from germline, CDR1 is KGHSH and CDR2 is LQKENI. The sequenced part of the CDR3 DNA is TGTGCCAGCTCACCTAACAGGGCCTACGAC. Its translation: CASSPNRAYD. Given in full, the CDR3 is CASSPNRAYDYTF.

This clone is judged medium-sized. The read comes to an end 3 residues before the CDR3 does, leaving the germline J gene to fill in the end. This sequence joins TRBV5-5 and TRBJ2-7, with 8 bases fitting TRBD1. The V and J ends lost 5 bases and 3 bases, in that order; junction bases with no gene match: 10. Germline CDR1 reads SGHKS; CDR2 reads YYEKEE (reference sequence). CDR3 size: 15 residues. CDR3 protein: CASSYDQGALYEQYF. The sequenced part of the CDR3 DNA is TGTGCCAGCAGTTATGACCAGGGGGCTCTCTACGAG.

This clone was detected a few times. The covered CDR3 bases are TGCAGTGCGGATCAGGGGGCGCTTTGGTCGACTGAA. Translation gives CSADQGALWSTE. The CDR3 in full is CSADQGALWSTEAFF. The V gene is TRBV20-1, the J gene TRBJ1-1; 8 bases match TRBD1. With the read ending 3 residues before the CDR3 end, the germline J gene is used to fill in that end. Looked up from germline, CDR1 is DFQATT and CDR2 is SNEGSKA (reference sequence). Trimming took 6 bases from V and 5 from J; bases not matched to a gene: 14. CDR3 size: 15 residues.

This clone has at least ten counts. The covered CDR3 bases are TGCAGTGCTACCCCGATTCGAGACAGGGGAGAACGGAACTCCTACGAG. It codes for CSATPIRDRGERNSYE. The entire CDR3 protein reads CSATPIRDRGERNSYEQYF. J is TRBJ2-7 and V is TRBV20-1; TRBD1 agrees at 8 bases. The CDR3 extends 3 residues past the end of the read, so its final part is completed from the germline J gene. This CDR3 is built from 19 residues. The germline V gene encodes CDR1 DFQATT and CDR2 SNEGSKA (reference sequence). V dropped 4 bases and J dropped 0; count of bases not matched to a gene: 20.

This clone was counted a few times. The CDR3 region is CASGGVRGPTDTQYF. CDR3 DNA (partial): TGTGCCAGCGGTGGGGTCAGGGGGCCCACAGATACG. This chain uses TRBV6-1 with TRBJ2-3; the match to TRBD1 covers 8 bases. The sequence runs out 3 residues before the end of the CDR3; the remainder is reconstructed from the germline J gene. This CDR3 contains 15 residues. Germline V gene data show CDR1 as MNHNS and CDR2 as SASEGT. The V gene end was trimmed by 8 bases and the J gene end by 2 bases; junction bases not matched to a gene: 9.

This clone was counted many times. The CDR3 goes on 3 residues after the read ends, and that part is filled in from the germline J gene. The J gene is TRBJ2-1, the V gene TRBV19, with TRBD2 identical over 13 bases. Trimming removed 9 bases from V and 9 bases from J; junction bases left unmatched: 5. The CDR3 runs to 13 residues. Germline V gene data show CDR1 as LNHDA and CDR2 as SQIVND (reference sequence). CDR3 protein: CASRTSGSSEQFF. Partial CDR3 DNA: TGTGCCAGCCGGACTAGCGGGAGTAGTGAG.

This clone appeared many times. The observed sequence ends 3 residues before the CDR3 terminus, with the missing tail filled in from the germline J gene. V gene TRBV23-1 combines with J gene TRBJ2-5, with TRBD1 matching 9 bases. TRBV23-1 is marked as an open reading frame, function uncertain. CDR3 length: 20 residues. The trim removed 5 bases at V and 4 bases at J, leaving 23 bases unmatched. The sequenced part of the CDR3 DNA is TGCGCCAGCAGTAAAGAACCCCACTCCGGGACAGGGTATTGGGGAGAGACC. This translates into CASSKEPHSGTGYWGET. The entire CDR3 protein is CASSKEPHSGTGYWGETQYF.

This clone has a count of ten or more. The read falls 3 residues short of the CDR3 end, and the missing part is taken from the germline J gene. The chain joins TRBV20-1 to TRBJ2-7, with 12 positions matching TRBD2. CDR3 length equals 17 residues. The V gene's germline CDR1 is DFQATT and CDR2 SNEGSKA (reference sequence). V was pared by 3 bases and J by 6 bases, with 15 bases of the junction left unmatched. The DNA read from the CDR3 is TGCAGTGCTAGGACTAGCGGGGGAACCTGGTGGCGTTCCGAG. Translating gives CSARTSGGTWWRSE. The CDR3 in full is CSARTSGGTWWRSEQYF.